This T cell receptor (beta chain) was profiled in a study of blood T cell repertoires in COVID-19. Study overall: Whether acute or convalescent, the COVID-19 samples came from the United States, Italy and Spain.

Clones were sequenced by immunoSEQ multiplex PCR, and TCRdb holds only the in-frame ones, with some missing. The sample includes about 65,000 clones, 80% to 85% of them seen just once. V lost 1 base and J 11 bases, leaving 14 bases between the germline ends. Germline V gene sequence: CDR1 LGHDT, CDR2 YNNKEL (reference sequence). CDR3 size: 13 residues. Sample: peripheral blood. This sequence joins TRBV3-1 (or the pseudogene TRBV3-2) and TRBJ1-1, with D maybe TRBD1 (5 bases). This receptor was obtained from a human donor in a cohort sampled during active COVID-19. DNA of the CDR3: TGTGCCAGCAGCCAAGGGGGGGTTAGCCGGGCTTTCTTT. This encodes CASSQGGVSRAFF.